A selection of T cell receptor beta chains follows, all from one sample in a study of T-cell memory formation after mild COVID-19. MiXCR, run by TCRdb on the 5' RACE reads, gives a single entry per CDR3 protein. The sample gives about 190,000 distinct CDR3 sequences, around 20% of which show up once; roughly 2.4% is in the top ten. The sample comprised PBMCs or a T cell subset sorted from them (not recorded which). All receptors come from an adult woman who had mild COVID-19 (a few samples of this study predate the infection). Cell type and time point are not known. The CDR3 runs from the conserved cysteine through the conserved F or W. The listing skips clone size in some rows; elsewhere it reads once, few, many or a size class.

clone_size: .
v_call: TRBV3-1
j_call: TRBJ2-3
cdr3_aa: CASSFPGVSGTDTQYF

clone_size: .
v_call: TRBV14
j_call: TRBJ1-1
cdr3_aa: CASSPLTGQLNTEAFF

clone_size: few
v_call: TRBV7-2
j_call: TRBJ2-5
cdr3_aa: CASSRQGGSQETQYF

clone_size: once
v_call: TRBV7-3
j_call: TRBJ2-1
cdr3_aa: CASSLKGSQVREQFF

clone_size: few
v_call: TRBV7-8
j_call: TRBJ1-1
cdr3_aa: CASSPLVGGPTRAQNTEAFF

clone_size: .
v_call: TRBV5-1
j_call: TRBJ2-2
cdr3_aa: CASSLRTDTGELFF

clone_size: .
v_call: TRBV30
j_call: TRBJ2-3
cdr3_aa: CAWSGLAGDTQYF

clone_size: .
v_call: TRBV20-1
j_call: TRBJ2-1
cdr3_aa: CSARDGVRADGKFF

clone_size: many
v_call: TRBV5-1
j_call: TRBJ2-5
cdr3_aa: CASSNRTGQETQYF

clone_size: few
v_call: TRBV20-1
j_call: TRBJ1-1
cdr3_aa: CSARDSGQGSTEAFF

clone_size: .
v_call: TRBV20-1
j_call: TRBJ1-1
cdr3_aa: CSVPRGDTEAFF

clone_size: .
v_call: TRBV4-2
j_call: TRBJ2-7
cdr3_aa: CASSQDQGLSSYEQYF

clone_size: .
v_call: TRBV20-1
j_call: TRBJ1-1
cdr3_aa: CSARRTGISTEAFF

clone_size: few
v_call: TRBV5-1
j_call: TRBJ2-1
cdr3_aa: CASSLGVAGLNEQFF

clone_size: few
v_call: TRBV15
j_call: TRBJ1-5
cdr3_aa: CATSRDTGPSGQPQHF

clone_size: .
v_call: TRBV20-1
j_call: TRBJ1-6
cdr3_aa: CSARRETGSSYNSPLHF

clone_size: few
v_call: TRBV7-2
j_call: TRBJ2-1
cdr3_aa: CASSLRALFNEQFF

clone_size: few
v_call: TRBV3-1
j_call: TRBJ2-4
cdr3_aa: CASSDSGGPRNIQYF

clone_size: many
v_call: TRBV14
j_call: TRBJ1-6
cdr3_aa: CASSQGREYSPLHF

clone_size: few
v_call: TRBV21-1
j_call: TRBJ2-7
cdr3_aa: CASSTSEFYEQYF

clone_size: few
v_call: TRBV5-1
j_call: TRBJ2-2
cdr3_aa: CASSLVWTGELFF

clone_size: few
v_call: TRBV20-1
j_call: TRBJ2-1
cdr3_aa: CSATRGGLASYEQFF

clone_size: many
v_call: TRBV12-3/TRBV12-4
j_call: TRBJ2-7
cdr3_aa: CASSLDVGGYEQYF

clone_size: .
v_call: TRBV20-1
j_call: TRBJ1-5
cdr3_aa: CSARAIHGNQPQHF

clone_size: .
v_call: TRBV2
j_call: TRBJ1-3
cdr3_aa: CASETLDGSGSGNTIYF

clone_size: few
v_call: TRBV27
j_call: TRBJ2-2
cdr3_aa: CASSSPTSGRVNTGELFF

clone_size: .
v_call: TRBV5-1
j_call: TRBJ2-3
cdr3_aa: CASRFQGGTDTQYF

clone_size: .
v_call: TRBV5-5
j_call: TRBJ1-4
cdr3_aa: CASSLEGVPNEKLFF

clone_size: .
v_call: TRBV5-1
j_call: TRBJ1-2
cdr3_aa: CASSSGTAHGYTF

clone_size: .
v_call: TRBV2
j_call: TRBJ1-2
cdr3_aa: CASSELTGDMGYTF

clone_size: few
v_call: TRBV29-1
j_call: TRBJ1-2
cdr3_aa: CSVESAGNYGYTF

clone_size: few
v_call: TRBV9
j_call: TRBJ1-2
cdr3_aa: CASSVDRGSVYGYTF

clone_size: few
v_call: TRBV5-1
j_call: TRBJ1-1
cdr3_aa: CASSLGGIEAFF